The 16 T cell receptor beta chains reported below all come from one sample, sequenced in a study of shared clonotypes between healthy human individuals. TCRdb's copy holds only in-frame clones and misses some; the assay was immunoSEQ multiplex PCR. The table has 2 million or so clones, 90% to 95% seen once. Sequenced input: naive CD4+ T cells sorted from blood. Subset in this sample: CD45RA+ positively selected. Receptors were obtained from a man younger than 35 in good health.

This chain connects TRBV28 to TRBJ1-1, with a weak D call TRBD1 (5 bases). CDR1 MDHEN and CDR2 SYDVKM come from the germline V gene. The CDR3 is 15 residues long. V lost 8 bases, J lost 5 bases, and 21 bases lay in between. CDR3 nucleotide sequence: TGTGCCAGCGACCCTACAGGCCAAGGTAGAACTGAAGCTTTCTTT. Translating gives CASDPTGQGRTEAFF.

The V call is TRBV27, the J call TRBJ2-2; D is possibly TRBD2 (6 bases). Germline CDR1 reads MNHEY; CDR2 reads SMNVEV (reference sequence). Between the trimmed V and J ends, which lost 5 bases and 6 bases, there was a span of 13 bases. The CDR3 is made up of 14 amino acids. CDR3 in DNA: TGTGCCAGCAGTCCCCCCGGGAGACCCGGGGAGCTGTTTTTT. It is translated as CASSPPGRPGELFF.

J is TRBJ2-5 and V is TRBV7-9; TRBD2 might be the D (6 bases). The CDR3 runs 16 residues. CDR1 is SEHNR and CDR2 is FQNEAQ in the germline V gene (reference sequence). Deletions cut 1 base from V and 4 bases from J, with 16 bases between. The CDR3, as DNA: TGTGCCAGCAGCTTAGGAGGGTCGGGACTTCGAGAGACCCAGTACTTC. This codes for CASSLGGSGLRETQYF.

Comment on this clone: This may come from a read error, since a much larger clone is one base off. The chain joins TRBV6-6 to TRBJ2-7; 11 bases agree with TRBD2. The CDR3 contains 15 residues. The J segment lost 4 bases and the V segment lost 6 bases, leaving 8 bases of the junction unmatched. CDR1 and CDR2 (germline): MNHNY, SVGAGI (reference sequence). CDR3 loop: CASRPLAGGDYEQYF. The CDR3 DNA sequence: TGTGCCAGCAGGCCTCTAGCGGGAGGTGATTACGAGCAGTACTTC.

This clone was recorded only once. The genes are TRBV4-2 and TRBJ1-1; maybe TRBD1 (5 bases). This CDR3 comprises 15 residues. From germline, CDR1 is LGHNA and CDR2 YNFKEQ. Deletions cut 0 bases from V and 2 bases from J, with 10 bases between. The chain's CDR3 is CASSQDRRDNTEAFF. The DNA of the CDR3 is TGTGCCAGCAGCCAAGATCGTAGGGACAACACTGAAGCTTTCTTT.

The rearrangement links TRBV5-1 to TRBJ1-6; D ambiguous. The CDR3 loop spans 14 amino acids. Germline V gene data show CDR1 as SGHRS and CDR2 as YFSETQ. Trimming removed 4 bases from V and 5 bases from J, with 10 bases in between. The CDR3 region has the DNA TGCGCCAGCAGCGCGACGAGGGATAATTCACCCCTCCACTTT. This gives the protein CASSATRDNSPLHF.

The chain links TRBV11-2 to TRBJ2-5; a possible D gene is TRBD1 (6 bases). This CDR3 is built from 15 residues. CDR1 is SGHAT and CDR2 is FQNNGV in the germline V gene. V lost 1 base, J lost 4 bases, and 13 bases lay in between. In DNA form, the CDR3 reads TGTGCCAGCAGCTTAGGCCAGGGGAAGGGAGAGACCCAGTACTTC. It encodes CASSLGQGKGETQYF.

This chain uses TRBV18 with TRBJ1-3, with 9 nucleotides matching TRBD1. V lost 6 bases to trimming and J lost 2 bases; unmatched junction nucleotides: 8. The CDR3 sequence is 16 residues long. The germline V gene encodes CDR1 KGHSH and CDR2 LQKENI. CDR3 nucleotides: TGTGCCAGCTCGGTACAGGGGGCTGCGCCTGGAAACACCATATATTTT. As protein: CASSVQGAAPGNTIYF.

V usage is TRBV25-1 and J usage is TRBJ2-5; 7 nucleotides agree with TRBD1. J lost 5 bases, V lost 3 bases, and 6 bases had no gene match. The germline CDR1 and CDR2 sequences are MGHDK and SYGVNS. The CDR3 is 14 amino acids. This chain's CDR3 is CASSDPGGRETQYF. The CDR3 DNA follows: TGTGCCAGCAGTGATCCAGGGGGTCGGGAGACCCAGTACTTC.

This chain uses TRBV19 with TRBJ1-1; the D is unclear. Germline CDR1 LNHDA, CDR2 SQIVND (reference sequence). V lost 8 bases and J lost 2, with 15 bases in between. CDR3 length: 14 amino acids. The CDR3 region is CASAGGESNTEAFF. CDR3 sequence (DNA): TGTGCCAGTGCAGGCGGGGAGTCCAACACTGAAGCTTTCTTT.

The chain has TRBV18 and TRBJ2-7; 9 bases line up with TRBD1. Per the germline V gene, CDR1 is KGHSH and CDR2 is LQKENI. The V segment lost 2 bases and the J segment 3 bases; nucleotides outside the gene matches: 11. The CDR3 has 17 amino acids. The CDR3 loop is CASSPYNGGTGIYEQYF. The CDR3 DNA sequence: TGTGCCAGCTCACCATATAATGGGGGGACAGGGATCTACGAGCAGTACTTC. Combining the CDR3 with reference TRBV18 and TRBJ2-7 gives the whole variable domain NAGVMQNPRHLVRRRGQEARLRCSPMKGHSHVYWYRQLPEEGLKFMVYLQKENIIDESGMPKERFSAEFPKEGPSILRIQQVVRGDSAAYFCASSPYNGGTGIYEQYFGPGTRLTVT.

This clone was recorded once. The rearrangement uses TRBV25-1 and TRBJ2-2; 8 bases agree with TRBD1. CDR3 size: 15 residues. Germline V gene data show CDR1 as MGHDK and CDR2 as SYGVNS. After removal of 6 bases from V and 7 bases from J, the junction contained 10 bases not matched to a gene. This CDR3 reads CASRPGGPPGGELFF. As DNA, the CDR3 is TGTGCCAGCAGGCCAGGGGGCCCCCCCGGCGGGGAGCTGTTTTTT.

The chain employs TRBV19 and TRBJ2-7, with D hard to call. The germline V gene has CDR1 LNHDA and CDR2 SQIVND (reference sequence). Trimming removed 5 bases from V and 2 bases from J, with 10 bases in between. The CDR3 runs 13 residues. CDR3 protein: CASSSRPTYEQYF. The CDR3 DNA follows: TGTGCCAGTAGTTCCCGGCCGACCTACGAGCAGTACTTC.

J is TRBJ2-7 and V is TRBV27; 14 nucleotides line up with TRBD2. Germline CDR1 MNHEY, CDR2 SMNVEV (reference sequence). V dropped 1 base and J dropped 2; count of bases not matched to a gene: 4. CDR3 length: 17 amino acids. CDR3 in DNA: TGTGCCAGCAGTTTATACGGACTAGCGGGGGGTACCTACGAGCAGTACTTC. This translates into CASSLYGLAGGTYEQYF.

Only one count was recorded for this clone. The V and J genes are TRBV5-1 and TRBJ2-5; 16 bases match TRBD2. CDR1 is SGHRS, CDR2 YFSETQ, per germline. CDR3 length: 17 residues. Trimming took 4 bases from V and 5 from J; bases not matched to a gene: 8. The CDR3 protein is CASSPAGLAGGLETQYF. CDR3 nucleotide sequence: TGCGCCAGCAGCCCGGCGGGACTAGCGGGGGGGCTGGAGACCCAGTACTTC.

Concerning this clone: Within the sample, other DNA sequences also encode this same CDR3. This chain joins TRBV6-1 and TRBJ2-5; D may be TRBD1 or TRBD2 (5 bases each). V lost 0 bases and J 5 bases, leaving 10 bases between the germline ends. CDR1 is MNHNS, CDR2 SASEGT, per germline. This CDR3 spans 14 amino acids. CDR3 nucleotides: TGTGCCAGCAGTGAAGCTGGGGGTTGGGAGACCCAGTACTTC. Translated, it gives CASSEAGGWETQYF.